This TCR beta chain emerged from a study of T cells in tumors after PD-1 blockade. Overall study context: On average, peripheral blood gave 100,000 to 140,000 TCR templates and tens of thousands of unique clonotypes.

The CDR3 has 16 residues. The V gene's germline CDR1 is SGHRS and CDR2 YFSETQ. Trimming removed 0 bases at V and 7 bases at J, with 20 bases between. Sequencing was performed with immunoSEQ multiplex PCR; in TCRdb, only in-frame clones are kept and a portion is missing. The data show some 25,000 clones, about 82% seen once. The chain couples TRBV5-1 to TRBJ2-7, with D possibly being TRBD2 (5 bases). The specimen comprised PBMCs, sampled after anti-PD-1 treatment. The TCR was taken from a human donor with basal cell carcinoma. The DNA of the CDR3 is TGCGCCAGCAGCTTGGCCCCGGAGGTAACAGTTTTGGAGCAGTACTTC. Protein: CASSLAPEVTVLEQYF.